Detailed here is one T cell receptor beta chain. Its specificity is unknown. The CDR3 sequence is 16 residues long. The germline gives CDR1 DFQATT, CDR2 SNEGSKA (reference sequence). The data were obtained in a study of CXCR3-negative and CXCR3-positive naive CD8 T cells. General study results and limits: The study found that naive CXCR3-negative and CXCR3-positive cells shared TRBV-TRBJ usage, while memory cells differed. Hydrophobicity was higher for TRB CDR3s found in CXCR3-positive naive cells than in CXCR3-negative naive cells.

UMI-labeled TRB cDNA libraries were prepared by 5' RACE. TCRdb reanalyzed the 5' RACE reads and collapses them to one entry per CDR3 protein, without DNA. The specimen's table records under 85,000 distinct CDR3 sequences. The specimen was naive CXCR3+ CD8+ T cells from blood. Subset indicated: CD45RO-CCR7+CD27+CD95- naive CD8+ T cells expressing CXCR3 (TNR3+). This clonotype originated in a human donor in good health. Some clones in this sample may be carry-over from other donors' samples. The rearrangement links TRBV20-1 to TRBJ2-4; TCRdb's assignment of TRBD1 cannot be checked, as there is no DNA. The CDR3 sequence is CSAPEGAWKAKNIQYF.